The 9 T cell receptor beta chains listed next were all sequenced from one sample in a study of T cell changes during pregnancy in multiple sclerosis. Sequencing used immunoSEQ multiplex PCR; TCRdb keeps in-frame clones, though not all of them. The sample yields about 59,000 clones, 93% seen once. Sequencing used CD4+ T cells from peripheral blood mononuclear cells, obtained before pregnancy. Receptor source: a female donor with multiple sclerosis, enrolled in a pregnancy study.

The gene calls are TRBV29-1 and TRBJ2-1, with TRBD2 identical over 9 bases. J was trimmed by 8 bases and V by 6 bases; bases with no gene match: 14. Germline V gene lookup returns CDR1 SQVTM and CDR2 ANQGSEA. The CDR3 extends over 15 amino acids. CDR3 nucleotides: TGCAGCGTCCGGCCAATAGCGGGAGCCGGTTATGAGCAGTTCTTC. Protein product: CSVRPIAGAGYEQFF.

The chain joins TRBV5-6 to TRBJ2-7; D may be TRBD1 (6 bases). The CDR3 has 16 residues. Germline V gene sequence: CDR1 SGHDT, CDR2 YYEEEE. Trimming took 4 bases from V and 1 from J, leaving 18 bases between them. The CDR3 sequence: CASSELRGGFSYEQYF. The CDR3 DNA is TGTGCCAGCAGCGAACTTCGAGGGGGATTTTCCTACGAGCAGTACTTC.

This clone has only one observation. This chain connects TRBV13 to TRBJ1-1; unclear D gene. From germline, CDR1 is PRHDT and CDR2 FYEKMQ (reference sequence). The CDR3 runs 15 residues. V was shortened by 0 bases and J by 1 base, with 9 bases between the two germline ends. This chain's CDR3 is CASSLGAVANTEAFF. The CDR3 bases are TGTGCCAGCAGCTTAGGGGCAGTGGCGAACACTGAAGCTTTCTTT.

This clone came up once. CDR3 bases: TGTGCTAGTGGTTCGCAGGACAGGCGTCAGCCCCAGCATTTT. Translation gives CASGSQDRRQPQHF. The chain is built from TRBV12-5 and TRBJ1-5; 7 bases map to TRBD1. The V segment lost 4 bases and the J segment 6 bases; nucleotides outside the gene matches: 6. The CDR3 length is 14 residues. The V gene's germline CDR1 is LGHNT and CDR2 FRNRAP.

The chain recombines TRBV5-6 with TRBJ1-2; D possibly corresponds to TRBD1 (6 bases). The CDR3 runs to 15 residues. CDR1 and CDR2 from the germline V gene are SGHDT and YYEEEE. V was pared by 4 bases and J by 1 base, with 14 bases between. The CDR3 reads CASSQLDSLNYGYTF. DNA of the CDR3: TGTGCCAGCAGCCAGCTGGACAGTCTTAACTATGGCTACACCTTC.

This clone appeared a few times. The genes are TRBV6-5 and TRBJ1-1; 9 bases are a match to TRBD1. Germline V gene data show CDR1 as MNHEY and CDR2 as SVGAGI. CDR3 size: 13 residues. J lost 4 bases, V lost 5 bases, and 2 bases had no gene match. The CDR3 DNA is TGTGCCAGCAGTCTGACAGGGGGCACTGAAGCTTTCTTT. This codes for CASSLTGGTEAFF.

The V call is TRBV9, the J call TRBJ2-3, with D tentatively TRBD2 (6 bases). V shed 4 bases and J shed 3 bases, with 18 bases lying between them. CDR1 and CDR2 from the germline V gene are SGDLS and YYNGEE. The CDR3 length is 16 residues. CDR3 residues: CASSPDEGRWTDTQYF. CDR3 bases: TGTGCCAGCAGCCCCGACGAGGGGAGGTGGACAGATACGCAGTATTTT.

The chain carries TRBV19 and TRBJ1-5, with TRBD1 identical over 9 bases. CDR1 and CDR2 from the germline V gene are LNHDA and SQIVND (reference sequence). J gave up 4 bases and V 6 bases, and 10 bases lay outside the gene matches. The CDR3 sequence is 16 residues long. The CDR3, as DNA: TGTGCCAGTAGAAAAAGGGAGACAGGGGGAAATCAGCCCCAGCATTTT. Encoded protein: CASRKRETGGNQPQHF.

This clone appeared a single time. V gene TRBV4-3 combines with J gene TRBJ2-3, with no clear D. This CDR3 contains 14 residues. The V gene lost 0 bases and the J gene lost 5 bases, with 9 bases spanning the gap. Germline V gene data show CDR1 as LGHNA and CDR2 as YSLEER. In nucleotides, the CDR3 is TGCGCCAGCAGCCAAGAGCGCCCTGGAGATACGCAGTATTTT. This encodes CASSQERPGDTQYF.